This is a list of T cell receptor beta chains from one sample in a study of blood T cell dynamics during melanoma immunotherapy. The data were produced by immunoSEQ multiplex PCR, yet TCRdb's version contains in-frame clones alone and is incomplete. The data show approximately 6,900 clones, 80% seen once. The sequencing here drew on blood, taken from a patient treated with checkpoint blockade. Receptors originate from a human donor with melanoma. Each CDR3 is given with its conserved first and last residue. D genes are given only for firm matches. Not all rows give a size; the values are once, few, many and, for expanded clones, a class.

cdr3_aa cdr3_nt j_call clone_size v_call d_call cdr3_length
CASSPPGLAVETQYF TGTGCCAGCTCACCACCGGGGCTAGCAGTTGAGACCCAGTACTTC TRBJ2-5 - TRBV18 - 15
CASSQRETVAYEQYF TGCGCCAGCAGCCAAAGGGAGACCGTAGCCTACGAGCAGTACTTC TRBJ2-7 - TRBV4-1 - 15
CASVGTVNEKLFF TGTGCCAGCGTTGGGACAGTTAATGAAAAACTGTTTTTT TRBJ1-4 - TRBV2 TRBD1 13
CSVEVWPNYGYTF TGCAGCGTTGAAGTCTGGCCTAACTATGGCTACACCTTC TRBJ1-2 once TRBV29-1 - 13
CASSSGTSGRAYNEQFF TGCGCCAGCAGCTCCGGGACTAGCGGGAGAGCCTACAATGAGCAGTTCTTC TRBJ2-1 once TRBV5-1 TRBD2 17
CASSPPGSGSYGYTF TGTGCCAGCTCACCACCGGGAAGTGGGAGCTATGGCTACACCTTC TRBJ1-2 - TRBV18 - 15
CASLQTTGSMKDYGYTF TGTGCCAGCCTTCAAACGACAGGCAGCATGAAGGACTATGGCTACACCTTC TRBJ1-2 once TRBV5-4 - 17
CASSFSTGAQETQYF TGTGCCAGCAGCTTCTCGACAGGGGCCCAAGAGACCCAGTACTTC TRBJ2-5 once TRBV7-2 TRBD1 15
CASSDSLGSPFGEQYF TGTGCCAGCAGTGACTCGCTGGGGTCCCCGTTTGGCGAGCAGTACTTC TRBJ2-7 - TRBV6-4 - 16
CASSLGGYPYGYTF TGCGCCAGCAGCTTGGGGGGGTACCCCTATGGCTACACCTTC TRBJ1-2 - TRBV11-2 - 14
CASSPRFGPNYGYTF TGTGCCAGCAGCCCCCGTTTCGGGCCTAACTATGGCTACACCTTC TRBJ1-2 few TRBV5-4 - 15
CASSLVGSGTEAFF TGTGCCAGCAGCTTAGTTGGGTCAGGCACTGAAGCTTTCTTT TRBJ1-1 - TRBV7-2 - 14
CASSFRDTRTTGELFF TGTGCCAGCAGCTTCCGGGACACTAGAACCACCGGGGAGCTGTTTTTT TRBJ2-2 few TRBV7-9 - 16
CASSEGGYSYEQYF TGTGCCAGCAGTGAAGGAGGGTACTCCTACGAGCAGTACTTC TRBJ2-7 few TRBV6-1 - 14
CASSPIGQGNQPQHF TGTGCCAGCAGTCCCATTGGACAGGGGAATCAGCCCCAGCATTTT TRBJ1-5 - TRBV6-5 TRBD1 15
CASSGDRGKTGELFF TGTGCCAGCAGCGGTGACAGGGGGAAGACCGGGGAGCTGTTTTTT TRBJ2-2 - TRBV6-5 TRBD1 15
CASGNPRGSTYEQYF TGTGCTAGTGGAAACCCCCGGGGCTCTACCTACGAGCAGTACTTC TRBJ2-7 - TRBV12-5 - 15
CASRHNVLETQYF TGTGCCAGCAGACATAATGTGTTAGAGACCCAGTACTTC TRBJ2-5 - TRBV25-1 - 13
CASRGASGGQETQYF TGTGCCAGCCGGGGGGCTAGCGGGGGCCAAGAGACCCAGTACTTC TRBJ2-5 - TRBV6-1 TRBD2 15
CASSVYYPAGNYGYTF TGTGCCAGCAGTGTCTATTATCCGGCAGGAAACTATGGCTACACCTTC TRBJ1-2 - TRBV6-1 - 16
CASSLGTEGETQYF TGTGCCAGCAGCTTAGGGACAGAGGGAGAGACCCAGTACTTC TRBJ2-5 - TRBV7-9 - 14
CASSSRQGGAFF TGTGCCAGCAGCTCCAGACAGGGAGGAGCTTTCTTT TRBJ1-1 - TRBV6-1 TRBD1 12
CASSSPLTSSLAGESYNEQFF TGCGCCAGCAGCTCCCCTCTCACGAGCTCGCTAGCGGGAGAATCCTACAATGAGCAGTTCTTC TRBJ2-1 - TRBV5-1 TRBD2 21
CAISERREQFF TGTGCCATCAGTGAGAGGAGAGAGCAGTTCTTC TRBJ2-1 - TRBV10-3 - 11
CSVDVTGVHNEQFF TGCAGCGTTGATGTAACAGGGGTCCACAATGAGCAGTTCTTC TRBJ2-1 once TRBV29-1 TRBD1 14
CASSVDWNGELFF TGTGCCAGCAGCGTAGACTGGAACGGGGAGCTGTTTTTT TRBJ2-2 - TRBV9 - 13
CASGLVVRGRNQPQHF TGTGCTAGTGGTTTGGTGGTAAGGGGCCGCAATCAGCCCCAGCATTTT TRBJ1-5 - TRBV12-5 - 16
CAISGGLAEETQYF TGTGCCATCAGTGGCGGACTAGCGGAAGAGACCCAGTACTTC TRBJ2-5 - TRBV10-3 TRBD2 14
CSVPWGGYGYTF TGCAGCGTCCCTTGGGGAGGATATGGCTACACCTTC TRBJ1-2 - TRBV29-1 - 12
CASSLQENTEAFF TGTGCCAGCAGCCTACAGGAGAACACTGAAGCTTTCTTT TRBJ1-1 - TRBV7-3 - 13
CASSLDFDNEQFF TGCGCCAGCAGCTTGGACTTCGACAATGAGCAGTTCTTC TRBJ2-1 - TRBV5-1 - 13
CASSLRGIAGELFF TGTGCCAGCAGCTTGAGGGGGATTGCCGGGGAGCTGTTTTTT TRBJ2-2 - TRBV5-6 - 14
CASSVRTGGTEAFF TGCGCCAGCAGTGTTCGGACGGGGGGCACTGAAGCTTTCTTT TRBJ1-1 once TRBV10-2 - 14
CASSDWAQGVSNEQFF TGCGCCAGCAGTGATTGGGCCCAGGGAGTTAGCAATGAGCAGTTCTTC TRBJ2-1 - TRBV10-2 - 16
CAISESAGSYEQYF TGTGCCATCAGTGAGTCGGCAGGGTCATACGAGCAGTACTTC TRBJ2-7 - TRBV10-3 - 14
CASRPEILTKNIQYF TGTGCAAGTCGCCCGGAGATTCTAACCAAAAACATTCAGTACTTC TRBJ2-4 few TRBV12-2 - 15
CASSLGSTGWEKLFF TGCGCCAGCAGCTTGGGAAGCACAGGGTGGGAAAAACTGTTTTTT TRBJ1-4 - TRBV5-1 - 15
CASSYRDRGHREQYF TGTGCCAGCAGTTACCGGGACAGGGGGCATCGGGAGCAGTACTTC TRBJ2-7 - TRBV6-6 TRBD1 15
CASSRGLNTEAFF TGTGCCAGCAGTAGGGGGTTGAACACTGAAGCTTTCTTT TRBJ1-1 - TRBV6-5 - 13
CASSPLTGNTEAFF TGTGCCAGCAGCCCCCTGACAGGGAACACTGAAGCTTTCTTT TRBJ1-1 - TRBV28 - 14
CASSPGRDLNTGELFF TGTGCCAGCAGCCCCGGAAGGGACCTTAACACCGGGGAGCTGTTTTTT TRBJ2-2 - TRBV7-9 - 16
CASKTDRGIDEQYF TGTGCCAGCAAAACGGACAGGGGGATCGACGAGCAGTACTTC TRBJ2-7 - TRBV2 TRBD1 14
CASSFGTGNTIYF TGCGCCAGCAGCTTTGGGACTGGAAACACCATATATTTT TRBJ1-3 once TRBV5-1 - 13
CASSPRGTGVLQNTIYF TGTGCCAGCAGTCCGCGAGGGACAGGAGTTTTGCAGAACACCATATATTTT TRBJ1-3 - TRBV25-1 TRBD1 17
CASTYDSVGTEAFF TGTGCCAGCACATATGACAGCGTCGGGACTGAAGCTTTCTTT TRBJ1-1 - TRBV6-5 - 14
CASSLRSGQRSSYNEQFF TGTGCCAGCAGCTTACGTTCGGGACAGCGGAGCTCCTACAATGAGCAGTTCTTC TRBJ2-1 - TRBV7-2 TRBD1 18
CASSRTGQLKMNTEAFF TGTGCCAGCTCACGTACGGGACAGTTAAAGATGAACACTGAAGCTTTCTTT TRBJ1-1 - TRBV18 TRBD1 17
CASSFSSNQPQHF TGTGCCAGCAGTTTCTCCAGCAATCAGCCCCAGCATTTT TRBJ1-5 - TRBV28 - 13
CASSLGVAGGQETQYF TGTGCCAGCAGCTTAGGGGTAGCGGGAGGACAAGAGACCCAGTACTTC TRBJ2-5 - TRBV7-3 TRBD2 16
CASSWGPTGNEKLFF TGCGCCAGCAGCTGGGGCCCAACAGGGAATGAAAAACTGTTTTTT TRBJ1-4 - TRBV5-1 - 15